This T cell receptor (beta chain) derives from a study of blood T cell repertoires in COVID-19. Repertoires were generated with immunoSEQ multiplex PCR, while TCRdb's copy carries only in-frame clones and drops some. The table shows tens of thousands of clones, with 85% to 95% occurring only once. One Seattle source followed patients from active infection through their disease course. Sample: peripheral blood. The receptor comes from a man in his fifties with COVID-19, enrolled during active disease.

DNA of the CDR3: TGTGCCAGCAGTTACCCACGGACAGGGGGAAACACCATATATTTT. Its translation: CASSYPRTGGNTIYF. The chain employs TRBV6-2 or TRBV6-3 and TRBJ1-3; TRBD1 agrees at 8 bases. J lost 4 bases, V lost 2 bases, and 4 bases had no gene match. CDR3 length: 15 residues. CDR1 and CDR2 (germline): MNHEY, SVGEGT.